What follows are 21 T cell receptor beta chains derived from one specimen sequenced in a study of Ad26.COV2.S vaccination and SARS-CoV-2 variants. Libraries were prepared by immunoSEQ multiplex PCR; TCRdb keeps only in-frame clonotypes and omits some of them. The sample lists hundreds of thousands of clones, about nine tenths seen once, with around 3.7% in the top ten. Treatment in this sample: approximately 18 received Ad26.COV2.S at low or high dose, single or two shots; several received placebo; per-sample allocation not given. Sample collection was performed on day 63 after the first vaccine or placebo injection. Material: peripheral blood, obtained in a trial of Ad26.COV2.S vaccine versus placebo. The receptor source for this set is a person between 18 and 59 years old who received the Ad26.COV2.S COVID-19 vaccine or a placebo.

The chain joins TRBV7-6 to TRBJ1-1; D is possibly TRBD1 (5 bases). V dropped 2 bases and J dropped 4 bases, with 11 bases sitting between them. Germline CDR1 SGHVS, CDR2 FNYEAQ. The length of the CDR3 is 14 residues. The CDR3 is CASSLSGLSTEAFF. The DNA of the CDR3 is TGTGCCAGCAGCTTATCAGGGTTGAGCACTGAAGCTTTCTTT.

The chain couples TRBV19 to TRBJ1-2; TRBD1 is a possible D gene (5 bases). The CDR3 has 13 amino acids. The V end was cut by 4 bases, the J end by 5 bases, with 11 bases between. Looked up from germline, CDR1 is LNHDA and CDR2 is SQIVND (reference sequence). CDR3 coding DNA: TGTGCCAGTAGTACCGGGGGGAGATATGGCTACACCTTC. It translates to CASSTGGRYGYTF.

V gene TRBV6-5 combines with J gene TRBJ1-4; no clear D. V dropped 3 bases and J dropped 8 bases, with 10 bases sitting between them. The CDR3 runs to 13 residues. Germline CDR1 and CDR2: MNHEY and SVGAGI. This CDR3 reads CASSYSHTEKLFF. The CDR3 DNA reads TGTGCCAGCAGTTATTCCCATACCGAAAAACTGTTTTTT.

The chain employs TRBV30 and TRBJ1-2; D gene uncertain. The germline V and J ends were trimmed by 2 bases and 3 bases, with 7 bases remaining between them. The CDR3 is 12 residues long. The germline gives CDR1 GTSNPN, CDR2 SVGIG (reference sequence). The CDR3 coding sequence is TGTGCCTGGAGTTTGGGGTACTATGGCTACACCTTC. This gives the protein CAWSLGYYGYTF.

This clone appeared a few times. The chain employs TRBV6-1 and TRBJ2-3; D possibly corresponds to TRBD1 (5 bases). The germline V gene has CDR1 MNHNS and CDR2 SASEGT. V lost 3 bases and J 9 bases, leaving 10 bases between the germline ends. CDR3 size: 12 residues. CDR3 region: CASSDRVFTQYF. The CDR3 DNA sequence: TGTGCCAGCAGTGACAGGGTTTTCACGCAGTATTTT.

The chain combines TRBV4-1 with TRBJ1-5; no definite D call. The CDR3 runs 17 residues. Deletions cut 0 bases from V and 0 bases from J, with 12 bases between. CDR1 and CDR2 from the germline V gene are MGHRA and YSYEKL. The CDR3 DNA sequence: TGCGCCAGCAGCCAAGAGGGAGAGCCTTATAGCAATCAGCCCCAGCATTTT. Translating gives CASSQEGEPYSNQPQHF.

This clone was found a few times. The chain combines TRBV12-3 or TRBV12-4 with TRBJ1-2, with D hard to call. The germline V and J ends were trimmed by 1 base and 8 bases, with 11 bases remaining between them. The CDR3 covers 13 residues. The CDR3 DNA sequence: TGTGCCAGCAGTTTAGGCCGGGAATGGGGCTACACCTTC. Residues: CASSLGREWGYTF.

The chain joins TRBV19 to TRBJ1-2; 7 bases are a match to TRBD1. J lost 0 bases, V lost 5 bases, and 6 bases had no gene match. CDR3 length: 15 residues. Per the germline V gene, CDR1 is LNHDA and CDR2 is SQIVND (reference sequence). The CDR3 loop is CASSPQGQPNYGYTF. In nucleotides, the CDR3 is TGTGCCAGTAGTCCACAGGGACAGCCTAACTATGGCTACACCTTC.

The rearrangement uses TRBV9 and TRBJ2-1; D is possibly TRBD1 or TRBD2 (5 bases each). Germline CDR1 SGDLS, CDR2 YYNGEE. Trimming shortened V by 6 bases and J by 4 bases, and 11 bases separated the two germline ends. This CDR3 has 13 amino acids. The CDR3 reads CASTRDAYNEQFF. The CDR3 nucleotides read TGTGCCAGCACCAGGGACGCTTACAATGAGCAGTTCTTC.

DNA for the CDR3: TGTGCCAGTAGTCCCGGGACAGGGTCCTACGAGCAGTACTTC. It is translated as CASSPGTGSYEQYF. The rearrangement uses TRBV19 and TRBJ2-7; TRBD1 agrees at 9 bases. This CDR3 region has 14 residues. The V gene's germline CDR1 is LNHDA and CDR2 SQIVND (reference sequence). The trim removed 5 bases at V and 1 base at J, leaving 3 bases unmatched.

The chain carries TRBV7-2 and TRBJ1-1; D ambiguous. The CDR3 covers 14 residues. V lost 2 bases and J 3 bases, leaving 10 bases between the germline ends. The germline CDR1 and CDR2 sequences are SGHTA and FQGNSA. CDR3 region: CASSLIPVDTEAFF. CDR3 coding DNA: TGTGCCAGCAGCTTAATTCCGGTGGACACTGAAGCTTTCTTT.

The chain has TRBV7-9 and TRBJ1-4; possible D gene TRBD1, 6 bases. In germline, CDR1 is SEHNR, CDR2 FQNEAQ (reference sequence). CDR3 size: 16 residues. V shed 3 bases and J shed 2 bases, with 13 bases lying between them. Here the CDR3 reads CASSFGGHITNEKLFF. The DNA of the CDR3 is TGTGCCAGCAGCTTCGGGGGGCATATTACTAATGAAAAACTGTTTTTT.

The rearrangement uses TRBV30 and TRBJ1-3; weak D call: TRBD1 (5 bases). Germline loops: CDR1 GTSNPN, CDR2 SVGIG (reference sequence). Trimming removed 8 bases at V and 0 bases at J, with 29 bases between. The CDR3 runs 19 residues. In DNA, the CDR3 is TGTGCCGAATCCCACAGTTGGCAGGGCCGAAGCTCCTCTGGAAACACCATATATTTT. The encoded protein is CAESHSWQGRSSSGNTIYF.

This chain joins TRBV11-2 and TRBJ1-1; D gene ambiguous. CDR3 length: 15 residues. Trimming shortened V by 0 bases and J by 0 bases, and 8 bases separated the two germline ends. CDR1 SGHAT and CDR2 FQNNGV come from the germline V gene. The DNA of the CDR3 is TGTGCCAGCAGCTTAGATCGAGACATGAACACTGAAGCTTTCTTT. Amino acid sequence: CASSLDRDMNTEAFF.

V usage is TRBV10-3 and J usage is TRBJ1-2; the match to TRBD1 covers 8 bases. CDR3 length: 13 amino acids. V was pared by 4 bases and J by 6 bases, with 4 bases of the junction left unmatched. The germline V gene has CDR1 ENHRY and CDR2 SYGVKD. The CDR3 DNA follows: TGTGCCATCAGTGGACAGGGGTTAAATGGCTACACCTTC. It translates to CAISGQGLNGYTF.

The CDR3 DNA sequence: TGTGCCAGCAGCGTGGGTAGCGGGGGGGCGTTGACCGGGGAGCTGTTTTTT. Translation gives CASSVGSGGALTGELFF. The J gene is TRBJ2-2, the V gene TRBV9; TRBD2 aligns across 11 bases. Germline CDR1 is SGDLS and CDR2 is YYNGEE. This CDR3 comprises 17 residues. V dropped 2 bases and J dropped 5; count of bases not matched to a gene: 8.

This chain joins TRBV4-2 and TRBJ2-3, with TRBD2 matching 8 bases. Losses at the gene ends were 0 bases for V and 6 bases for J; bases not matched to a gene: 11. Germline assignment: CDR1 LGHNA and CDR2 YNFKEQ. This CDR3 contains 17 residues. The CDR3 sequence: CASSQEGDSGAGDTQYF. In nucleotides, the CDR3 is TGTGCCAGCAGCCAAGAAGGGGATAGCGGGGCGGGGGATACGCAGTATTTT.

In its sample, this clone was seen once. The V call is TRBV4-2, the J call TRBJ1-6, with D uncertain. Trimming stripped 4 bases from V and 7 bases from J, with 5 bases between. Germline assignment: CDR1 LGHNA and CDR2 YNFKEQ. CDR3 length: 12 amino acids. The CDR3 is CASSPHNSPLHF. In DNA, the CDR3 is TGTGCCAGCAGCCCCCACAATTCACCCCTCCACTTT.

This chain uses TRBV5-1 with TRBJ1-1; 7 nucleotides line up with TRBD1. This CDR3 has 15 residues. Germline V gene sequence: CDR1 SGHRS, CDR2 YFSETQ. Losses at the gene ends were 4 bases for V and 5 bases for J; bases not matched to a gene: 11. In DNA, the CDR3 is TGCGCCAGCAGCCTCTACAGGGGTCTGGAGACTGAAGCTTTCTTT. It is translated as CASSLYRGLETEAFF.

The V gene is TRBV15, the J gene TRBJ1-1, with D maybe TRBD1 (5 bases). Deletions cut 2 bases from V and 1 base from J, with 8 bases between. Germline V gene lookup returns CDR1 LNHNV and CDR2 YYDKDF (reference sequence). There are 14 residues in the CDR3. CDR3 nucleotides: TGTGCCACCAGCAGAATGACAGCGAACACTGAAGCTTTCTTT. This codes for CATSRMTANTEAFF.

The rearrangement joins TRBV9 to TRBJ1-2; D perhaps matches TRBD1 (5 bases). V shed 0 bases and J shed 6 bases, with 9 bases lying between them. Germline V CDR1 and CDR2: SGDLS, YYNGEE. CDR3 length: 13 amino acids. In DNA form, the CDR3 reads TGTGCCAGCAGCGTAGGAGGGGTGGATGGCTACACCTTC. It codes for CASSVGGVDGYTF.